The next 27 T cell receptor beta chains were all read from a single sample in a study of blood T cell repertoires in COVID-19. TCRdb's table, derived via immunoSEQ multiplex PCR, lists solely in-frame clones and lacks some. The repertoire holds 200,000 to 300,000 clones, with approximately 88% as singletons. Sequencing used PBMCs or T cells enriched from blood (not recorded which). These receptors were taken from a woman aged 40-49 years with acute COVID-19.

This chain links TRBV23-1 with TRBJ2-6, with D possibly being TRBD2 (6 bases). TRBV23-1 is an open reading frame whose function is uncertain. Trimming cost V 2 bases and J 0 bases, with 20 bases left between them. The CDR3 covers 20 residues. CDR3 residues: CASSQPGEQVVSSGANVLTF. The CDR3 coding sequence is TGCGCCAGCAGTCAACCGGGGGAACAGGTCGTAAGCTCTGGGGCCAACGTCCTGACTTTC.

The genes are TRBV5-4 and TRBJ2-7; D possibly corresponds to TRBD1 (5 bases). Trimming took off 0 bases at V and 3 bases at J, with 13 bases between the two ends. In germline, CDR1 is SGHNT, CDR2 YYREEE (reference sequence). This CDR3 has 15 amino acids. This CDR3 reads CASSLGAGIGYEQYF. In DNA form, the CDR3 reads TGTGCCAGCAGCTTGGGGGCAGGGATCGGCTACGAGCAGTACTTC. The variable domain in full, with the rest retrieved from reference TRBV5-4 and TRBJ2-7, is ETGVTQSPTHLIKTRGQQVTLRCSSQSGHNTVSWYQQALGQGPQFIFQYYREEENGRGNFPPRFSGLQFPNYSSELNVNALELDDSALYLCASSLGAGIGYEQYFGPGTRLTVT.

The chain carries TRBV6-5 and TRBJ2-7; D is possibly TRBD1 (5 bases). Germline CDR1 is MNHEY and CDR2 is SVGAGI. This CDR3 is built from 15 residues. V was pared by 3 bases and J by 4 bases, with 16 bases between. This CDR3 reads CASSYRQGLSYEQYF. In nucleotides, the CDR3 is TGTGCCAGCAGTTATAGGCAGGGTCTTTCGTACGAGCAGTACTTC.

This chain joins TRBV5-6 and TRBJ2-2; 8 bases map to TRBD1. Germline V gene sequence: CDR1 SGHDT, CDR2 YYEEEE. CDR3 length equals 16 residues. The trim removed 4 bases at V and 6 bases at J, leaving 11 bases unmatched. CDR3 nucleotide sequence: TGTGCCAGCAGCACCTTTCGGACAGGGATTCCCGGGGAGCTGTTTTTT. Translating it yields CASSTFRTGIPGELFF.

This clone was counted only a few times. The chain is built from TRBV18 and TRBJ2-5; TRBD1 aligns across 7 bases. Germline loops: CDR1 KGHSH, CDR2 LQKENI. The CDR3 totals 16 residues. The junction had 9 bases not matched to a gene; V was cut back by 2 bases and J by 3 bases. CDR3 in DNA: TGTGCCAGCTCACCAGGGGACAGACGGCGGAAAGAGACCCAGTACTTC. Translated, it gives CASSPGDRRRKETQYF.

This clone was observed a few times. The V call is TRBV19, the J call TRBJ1-2; D gene unclear. Deletions cut 5 bases from V and 3 bases from J, with 7 bases between. Germline assignment: CDR1 LNHDA and CDR2 SQIVND (reference sequence). This CDR3 is built from 12 residues. The CDR3 loop reads CASSQRDYGYTF. The CDR3 bases are TGTGCCAGTAGTCAACGAGACTATGGCTACACCTTC.

V and J are TRBV7-2 and TRBJ2-3, with TRBD2 matching over 7 bases. This CDR3 spans 18 amino acids. Trimming removed 5 bases from V and 0 bases from J; junction bases left unmatched: 14. Germline V gene lookup returns CDR1 SGHTA and CDR2 FQGNSA. CDR3 residues: CASSPGRRGSISTDTQYF. In DNA, the CDR3 is TGTGCCAGCAGCCCCGGTAGGCGGGGGAGTATTAGCACAGATACGCAGTATTTT.

The chain employs TRBV4-3 and TRBJ2-7, with TRBD1 identical over 8 bases. The CDR3 covers 14 residues. J gave up 2 bases and V 4 bases, and 4 bases lay outside the gene matches. Germline CDR1 and CDR2: LGHNA and YSLEER. In DNA form, the CDR3 reads TGCGCCAGCAGCCCGTCGGACAGGGCCTACGAGCAGTACTTC. This sequence encodes CASSPSDRAYEQYF.

CDR3 DNA sequence: TGTGCCAGCAGCCAAACTAGCGGGGGGTCGCGTACGCAGTATTTT. Protein: CASSQTSGGSRTQYF. This chain connects TRBV7-9 to TRBJ2-3; TRBD2 agrees at 12 bases. J was trimmed by 8 bases and V by 5 bases; bases with no gene match: 8. The CDR3 runs 15 residues. CDR1 is SEHNR and CDR2 is FQNEAQ in the germline V gene (reference sequence).

J is TRBJ2-2 and V is TRBV2, with D unresolved. Trimming left V 0 bases short and J 0 bases short, with 5 bases between. There are 15 residues in the CDR3. Germline CDR1 and CDR2: SNHLY and FYNNEI. CDR3 region: CASSEAPANTGELFF. The CDR3 bases are TGTGCCAGCAGTGAAGCTCCAGCGAACACCGGGGAGCTGTTTTTT.

V usage is TRBV2 and J usage is TRBJ1-3; possible D gene TRBD1, 5 bases. This CDR3 is built from 16 residues. Trimming shortened V by 6 bases and J by 0 bases, and 15 bases separated the two germline ends. Germline CDR1 and CDR2: SNHLY and FYNNEI. CDR3 in amino acids: CASRAQAVRSGNTIYF. The CDR3 coding sequence is TGTGCCAGCAGGGCACAGGCCGTCCGCTCTGGAAACACCATATATTTT.

The CDR3 region is CASTWDRKEETQYF. CDR3 sequence (DNA): TGTGCCAGCACCTGGGACAGGAAAGAAGAGACCCAGTACTTC. The rearrangement uses TRBV6-6 and TRBJ2-5; TRBD1 agrees at 8 bases. V was pared by 7 bases and J by 3 bases, with 7 bases of the junction left unmatched. CDR1 and CDR2 from the germline V gene are MNHNY and SVGAGI (reference sequence). This CDR3 comprises 14 residues.

The rearrangement links TRBV4-3 to TRBJ2-7; tentatively, D is TRBD2 (7 bases). CDR1 is LGHNA, CDR2 YSLEER, per germline. This CDR3 is 15 amino acids long. The V gene lost 2 bases and the J gene lost 5 bases, with 16 bases spanning the gap. CDR3 sequence reads: CASSQNWGGGHEQYF. CDR3 coding DNA: TGCGCCAGCAGCCAAAACTGGGGGGGCGGCCACGAGCAGTACTTC.

The chain links TRBV5-4 to TRBJ1-1; TRBD1 might be the D (5 bases). The CDR3 has 14 amino acids. The germline gives CDR1 SGHNT, CDR2 YYREEE (reference sequence). Trimming stripped 4 bases from V and 8 bases from J, with 18 bases between. In nucleotides, the CDR3 is TGTGCCAGCAGCGGGGGGGTGGAGGGTTTCGAAGCTTTCTTT. As protein: CASSGGVEGFEAFF.

This clone was picked up one time. J is TRBJ1-6 and V is TRBV5-4, with D unclear. This CDR3 spans 14 amino acids. The V end lost 2 bases, the J end lost 6 bases, and 9 bases lay between the germline ends. Germline CDR1 is SGHNT and CDR2 is YYREEE (reference sequence). The CDR3 loop is CASSFREFNSPLHF. The CDR3 coding sequence is TGTGCCAGCAGCTTTCGGGAGTTTAATTCACCCCTCCACTTT.

The chain uses TRBV30 and TRBJ2-2; no clear D. The CDR3 is made up of 11 amino acids. Germline V gene data show CDR1 as GTSNPN and CDR2 as SVGIG (reference sequence). V lost 6 bases, J lost 4 bases, and 6 bases lay in between. CDR3 sequence (DNA): TGTGCCTGTTCTTCCACCGGGGAGCTGTTTTTT. Translated: CACSSTGELFF. Supplemented by reference TRBV30 and TRBJ2-2, the full variable domain reads SQTIHQWPATLVQPVGSPLSLECTVEGTSNPNLYWYRQAAGRGLQLLFYSVGIGQISSEVPQNLSASRPQDRQFILSSKKLLLSDSGFYLCACSSTGELFFGEGSRLTVL.

CDR3 in amino acids: CASSDQLTSGGDDSYQETQYF. The CDR3 nucleotides read TGTGCCAGCAGTGACCAACTAACTAGCGGGGGGGATGACTCGTACCAAGAGACCCAGTACTTC. The chain carries TRBV6-4 and TRBJ2-5; 13 bases map to TRBD2. Losses at the gene ends were 2 bases for V and 0 bases for J; bases not matched to a gene: 15. Germline values: CDR1 MRHNA, CDR2 SNTAGT. The CDR3 extends over 21 amino acids.

This clone was detected once. V is TRBV7-2 and J is TRBJ2-1; D is perhaps TRBD2 (6 bases). Germline V gene data show CDR1 as SGHTA and CDR2 as FQGNSA. V was trimmed by 1 base and J by 3 bases, leaving 10 bases between them. This CDR3 contains 15 residues. As DNA, the CDR3 is TGTGCCAGCAGCTTAGTGCGGGGCAACTACAATGAGCAGTTCTTC. Translation gives CASSLVRGNYNEQFF.

The chain couples TRBV2 to TRBJ1-1; D possibly corresponds to TRBD1 (5 bases). Germline CDR1 is SNHLY and CDR2 is FYNNEI. The CDR3 runs 15 residues. Trimming removed 2 bases from V and 0 bases from J, with 10 bases in between. The CDR3 nucleotides read TGTGCCAGCAGTGAATTCGCCAGGGTGAACACTGAAGCTTTCTTT. The encoded protein is CASSEFARVNTEAFF. Complete variable domain (other parts from reference TRBV2 and TRBJ1-1): EPEVTQTPSHQVTQMGQEVILRCVPISNHLYFYWYRQILGQKVEFLVSFYNNEISEKSEIFDDQFSVERPDGSNFTLKIRSTKLEDSAMYFCASSEFARVNTEAFFGQGTRLTVV.

The V gene is TRBV19, the J gene TRBJ2-7; a weak D match, TRBD1 (5 bases). The germline V gene encodes CDR1 LNHDA and CDR2 SQIVND (reference sequence). This CDR3 region has 13 residues. V was pared by 3 bases and J by 2 bases, with 8 bases between. Here the CDR3 DNA reads TGTGCCAGTAGTATTGGACACACCTACGAGCAGTACTTC. Its protein is CASSIGHTYEQYF.

The chain is built from TRBV6-5 and TRBJ2-2; weak D call: TRBD2 (5 bases). The CDR3 length is 13 residues. With 6 bases removed from V and 8 bases from J, the gap between germline ends came to 13 bases. Germline CDR1 MNHEY, CDR2 SVGAGI. CDR3 nucleotide sequence: TGTGCCAGCAGCTTAGCACGAGGGGGGGAGCTGTTTTTT. As protein: CASSLARGGELFF.

The gene calls are TRBV5-1 and TRBJ2-3, with 12 bases fitting TRBD2. Unmatched junction bases numbered 2, after V lost 0 bases and J lost 3 bases. Per germline, CDR1 SGHRS and CDR2 YFSETQ. This CDR3 is 16 amino acids long. CDR3 bases: TGCGCCAGCAGCTTGGGTCTAGCGGGGGGGACAGATACGCAGTATTTT. Translation: CASSLGLAGGTDTQYF.

The chain couples TRBV7-9 to TRBJ2-2; possible D gene TRBD1, 6 bases. The V and J ends lost 5 bases and 4 bases respectively, with 11 bases between them. Germline V CDR1 and CDR2: SEHNR, FQNEAQ (reference sequence). This CDR3 region has 14 residues. The CDR3, as DNA: TGTGCCAGCAGCAAACAGGGTCGCACCGGGGAGCTGTTTTTT. Protein: CASSKQGRTGELFF.

The genes are TRBV9 and TRBJ1-5; 9 positions agree with TRBD1. This CDR3 is 15 amino acids long. Per germline, CDR1 SGDLS and CDR2 YYNGEE. After removal of 4 bases from V and 7 bases from J, the junction contained 9 bases not matched to a gene. CDR3 loop: CASSPSDRGIQPQHF. CDR3 bases: TGTGCCAGCAGCCCCTCGGACAGGGGAATCCAGCCCCAGCATTTT.

This chain uses TRBV11-3 with TRBJ2-1; 9 bases match TRBD2. The CDR3 consists of 17 residues. V trimming: 1 base; J trimming: 4 bases; junction bases outside the gene matches: 8. Germline assignment: CDR1 SGHNT and CDR2 YENEEA. The CDR3 reads CASSLVRASGKYNEQFF. The CDR3 DNA sequence: TGTGCCAGCAGCTTAGTTAGAGCTAGCGGGAAGTACAATGAGCAGTTCTTC.

The genes are TRBV7-2 and TRBJ2-2; the match to TRBD1 covers 8 bases. This CDR3 contains 16 residues. V lost 5 bases and J lost 1; bases outside the gene matches: 6. CDR1 is SGHTA and CDR2 is FQGNSA in the germline V gene. CDR3 bases: TGTGCCAGCAGCCCGATAGGGACAGGGAACACCGGGGAGCTGTTTTTT. Translating it yields CASSPIGTGNTGELFF.

This clone showed up just a few times. The rearrangement joins TRBV11-3 to TRBJ1-1; maybe TRBD1 (5 bases). V lost 2 bases and J lost 5, with 6 bases in between. CDR3 size: 12 residues. CDR1 is SGHNT and CDR2 is YENEEA in the germline V gene. The CDR3, as DNA: TGTGCCAGCAGCTTACAGGGTACTGAAGCTTTCTTT. Amino acid sequence: CASSLQGTEAFF. The whole variable domain, remainder taken from reference TRBV11-3 and TRBJ1-1, is EAGVVQSPRYKIIEKKQPVAFWCNPISGHNTLYWYLQNLGQGPELLIRYENEEAVDDSQLPKDRFSAERLKGVDSTLKIQPAELGDSAVYLCASSLQGTEAFFGQGTRLTVV.